The 17 T cell receptor beta chains reported below all come from one sample, sequenced in a study of spatial heterogeneity in lung cancer. Time point defined: sample taken at primary tumor resection. The authors sequenced whole RNA from tumor, nontumor lung or frozen PBMC without sorting. MiXCR, applied by TCRdb to the 5' RACE reads, yields one record per CDR3 protein. The table shows about 7,000 distinct CDR3 sequences, with approximately 7% occurring only once. This sample comprised PBMCs, obtained at surgery. Source of these receptors: a male donor with early-stage non-small cell lung cancer.

The table lists this clonotype with many counts. A library made for alpha chains picked up this beta chain off target, so its size means little. Here the CDR3 reads CASSETGTDYGYTF. The CDR3, as DNA: TGTGCCAGCAGTGAAACCGGCACGGACTATGGCTACACCTTC. This rearrangement joins TRBV2 to TRBJ1-2; D is undetermined. V lost 2 bases and J lost 3, with 10 bases in between. The length of the CDR3 is 14 residues. CDR1 and CDR2 from the germline V gene are SNHLY and FYNNEI.

This clonotype was seen ten or more times. This beta chain is a stray sequence in a library constructed for alpha chains; its clone size is not meaningful. The V gene is TRBV7-9, the J gene TRBJ1-1, with D unclear. V dropped 7 bases and J dropped 0 bases, with 12 bases sitting between them. Germline CDR1 and CDR2: SEHNR and FQNEAQ (reference sequence). This CDR3 contains 14 residues. CDR3: CASTGSNLNTEAFF. DNA of the CDR3: TGTGCCAGCACCGGCTCCAATCTGAACACTGAAGCTTTCTTT. Full variable domain (missing parts from reference TRBV7-9 and TRBJ1-1): DTGVSQNPRHKITKRGQNVTFRCDPISEHNRLYWYRQTLGQGPEFLTYFQNEAQLEKSRLLSDRFSAERPKGSFSTLEIQRTEQGDSAMYLCASTGSNLNTEAFFGQGTRLTVV.

This clonotype was found many times. Because this beta chain is a stray read in a library intended to capture alpha chains, its abundance should not be given much weight. V is TRBV29-1 and J is TRBJ2-2; 8 nucleotides line up with TRBD1. Germline assignment: CDR1 SQVTM and CDR2 ANQGSEA. The J segment lost 4 bases and the V segment lost 5 bases, leaving 6 bases of the junction unmatched. This CDR3 has 14 amino acids. In DNA, the CDR3 is TGCAGCGTTCTTAGAACAGGGGGCACCGGGGAGCTGTTTTTT. Translating it yields CSVLRTGGTGELFF.

This clonotype was observed at least ten times. The library was designed around alpha chains, so this beta chain is a stray read whose abundance carries little weight. This chain uses TRBV20-1 with TRBJ1-5, with TRBD1 as a possible D gene (6 bases). V was cut by 4 bases and J by 3 bases, with 22 bases left in between. The germline V gene encodes CDR1 DFQATT and CDR2 SNEGSKA (reference sequence). The length of the CDR3 is 17 residues. This chain's CDR3 is CSAKRGGRTRFNQPQHF. The CDR3 nucleotides read TGCAGTGCTAAAAGGGGGGGACGAACTCGCTTCAATCAGCCCCAGCATTTT.

Turning to this clonotype: For a library built for alpha chains, this beta chain is a stray read; little rests on its size. J is TRBJ1-1 and V is TRBV29-1, with D possibly matching TRBD1 (6 bases). Germline CDR1 is SQVTM and CDR2 is ANQGSEA. The CDR3 is 12 amino acids. Trimming removed 6 bases from V and 4 bases from J, with 12 bases in between. The CDR3 region is CSVGTRGTEAFF. In DNA, the CDR3 is TGCAGCGTCGGGACCAGGGGCACTGAAGCTTTCTTT.

This clonotype was found many times. This beta chain is a stray read from a library made for alpha chains; its abundance is not meaningful. This chain joins TRBV2 and TRBJ2-5, with 7 bases fitting TRBD2. CDR3 length: 21 residues. Germline values: CDR1 SNHLY, CDR2 FYNNEI. J gave up 0 bases and V 8 bases, and 27 bases lay outside the gene matches. CDR3 in amino acids: CASPPEEIPGLPRKYQETQYF. In DNA form, the CDR3 reads TGTGCCAGCCCTCCAGAGGAGATCCCGGGACTACCTAGGAAGTACCAAGAGACCCAGTACTTC. The entire variable domain, with the rest obtained from reference TRBV2 and TRBJ2-5, is as follows: EPEVTQTPSHQVTQMGQEVILRCVPISNHLYFYWYRQILGQKVEFLVSFYNNEISEKSEIFDDQFSVERPDGSNFTLKIRSTKLEDSAMYFCASPPEEIPGLPRKYQETQYFGPGTRLLVL.

In this sample, this clonotype turned up many times. This beta chain is a stray read from a library made for alpha chains; its abundance is not meaningful. The chain combines TRBV20-1 with TRBJ2-1; TRBD2 aligns across 11 bases. The CDR3 runs 14 residues. Germline assignment: CDR1 DFQATT and CDR2 SNEGSKA (reference sequence). J was trimmed by 9 bases and V by 5 bases; bases with no gene match: 9. CDR3 sequence reads: CSAPTSGSSGEQFF. DNA of the CDR3: TGCAGTGCTCCTACTAGCGGGAGTTCTGGTGAGCAGTTCTTC.

This clonotype was seen many times. This beta chain lies outside the target of a library built for alpha chains; its clone size means little. CDR3 residues: CASSPGGQGAREQYV. DNA of the CDR3: TGTGCCAGCTCACCAGGAGGACAGGGGGCGAGAGAGCAGTACGTC. This rearrangement joins TRBV18 to TRBJ2-7; 11 bases line up with TRBD1. The CDR3 contains 15 residues. V gave up 2 bases and J gave up 7 bases; unmatched junction bases: 7. Germline CDR1 KGHSH, CDR2 LQKENI.

Of note for this clonotype: Since it is a stray read in a library aimed at alpha chains, this beta chain has a size that is not meaningful. V and J are TRBV10-2 and TRBJ2-3; weak D call: TRBD2 (7 bases). Trimming cost V 2 bases and J 5 bases, with 20 bases left between them. Germline lookup yields CDR1 WSHSY and CDR2 SAAADI. This CDR3 spans 17 amino acids. CDR3 DNA sequence: TGCGCCAGCAGTGAGCCGGCGAACCGGGGGGCGGTAGATACGCAGTATTTT. This translates into CASSEPANRGAVDTQYF.

This clonotype was picked up many times. Found in a library prepared for alpha chains, this beta chain is an off-target read, and its abundance has little meaning. The chain recombines TRBV5-1 with TRBJ2-5; tentatively, D is TRBD1 or TRBD2 (5 bases each). Germline assignment: CDR1 SGHRS and CDR2 YFSETQ. V dropped 0 bases and J dropped 2 bases, with 11 bases sitting between them. The CDR3 consists of 15 residues. This CDR3 is CASSLAGTPQETQYF. The CDR3 DNA is TGCGCCAGCAGCTTGGCCGGGACGCCTCAAGAGACCCAGTACTTC.

This clonotype showed up many times. This beta chain was picked up by a library intended for alpha chains and is off target, so its count carries little meaning. The chain is built from TRBV11-2 and TRBJ2-5; 8 bases are a match to TRBD2. J was trimmed by 1 base and V by 0 bases; bases with no gene match: 4. Germline lookup yields CDR1 SGHAT and CDR2 FQNNGV. This CDR3 has 16 amino acids. CDR3 coding DNA: TGTGCCAGCAGCTTAGAGTTAGCGGGGAGCCAAGAGACCCAGTACTTC. Translation: CASSLELAGSQETQYF.

This clonotype appeared many times. A library prepared for alpha chains yielded this beta chain as an off-target read; its size is of little meaning. V and J are TRBV12-3 or TRBV12-4 and TRBJ1-2; D is ambiguous. This CDR3 has 14 amino acids. V lost 7 bases and J 1 base, leaving 13 bases between the germline ends. CDR3: CASKDGLVNYGYTF. DNA of the CDR3: TGTGCCAGCAAGGACGGGTTGGTTAACTATGGCTACACCTTC.

The table lists this clonotype with many counts. The library was designed around alpha chains, so this beta chain is a stray read whose abundance carries little weight. The chain has TRBV13 and TRBJ1-2; D gene uncertain. The CDR3 covers 12 residues. V was trimmed by 3 bases and J by 5 bases, leaving 7 bases between them. Germline V lookup: CDR1 PRHDT, CDR2 FYEKMQ (reference sequence). DNA for the CDR3: TGTGCCAGCAGCTTTACGGATTATGGCTACACCTTC. Translation gives CASSFTDYGYTF.

Note on this clonotype: For a library built for alpha chains, this beta chain is a stray read; little rests on its size. The rearrangement joins TRBV7-9 to TRBJ1-5; D not certain. CDR1 is SEHNR and CDR2 is FQNEAQ in the germline V gene (reference sequence). The CDR3 sequence is 16 residues long. Trimming cost V 4 bases and J 0 bases, with 13 bases left between them. This CDR3 is CASSSARGDSNQPQHF. CDR3 nucleotide sequence: TGTGCCAGCAGCTCCGCCCGCGGGGATAGCAATCAGCCCCAGCATTTT.

This clonotype has at least ten counts. Found in a library prepared for alpha chains, this beta chain is an off-target read, and its abundance has little meaning. The chain links TRBV11-2 to TRBJ2-1; TRBD1 is a possible D gene (6 bases). The CDR3 sequence is 15 residues long. CDR1 is SGHAT, CDR2 FQNNGV, per germline. V lost 5 bases to trimming and J lost 7 bases, with 18 bases between them. The CDR3 loop is CASSTRQDKENEQFF. CDR3 coding DNA: TGTGCCAGCAGCACCCGACAGGATAAGGAGAATGAGCAGTTCTTC.

This clonotype was observed a few times. This beta chain came through as a stray read in a library set up for alpha chains, and its size says little. V usage is TRBV12-3 or TRBV12-4 and J usage is TRBJ1-6; D gene ambiguous. This CDR3 is 15 amino acids long. Trimming left V 2 bases short and J 7 bases short, with 12 bases between. The DNA for the CDR3 is TGTGCCAGCAGTTTAAGGCCAGCGACGAATTCACCCCTCCACTTT. Translation gives CASSLRPATNSPLHF.

Ten or more counts support this clonotype. With the library built for alpha chains, this beta chain is off target and its frequency is not meaningful. This CDR3 is CASSLPWSETQYF. CDR3 DNA sequence: TGTGCCAGCAGCTTACCCTGGAGTGAGACCCAGTACTTC. V and J are TRBV7-6 and TRBJ2-5; D gene unclear. CDR3 length: 13 residues. Trimming removed 2 bases at V and 5 bases at J, with 9 bases between. Germline CDR1 and CDR2: SGHVS and FNYEAQ.